Listed below are T cell receptor beta chains from one sample, sequenced in a study of T cell repertoires in cytomegalovirus infection. Their cognate antigens are unknown. TCRdb passed the reads through MiXCR, listing each CDR3 protein once. The sample has fewer than 900,000 distinct CDR3 sequences; 25% to 35% are singletons. The sequencing here drew on cultured CD8+ T cells from PBMCs, taken from culture after CMV antigen stimulation. Receptors were obtained from a human donor in good health (CMV status not recorded). Some clones in this sample may be carry-over from other donors' samples. CDR3s include the opening cysteine and the closing phenylalanine or tryptophan. The D gene is left open where the match is weak. Part of the rows lack a size; the others show once, few, many or a class for expanded clones.

d_gene,abundance,len,j_gene,v_gene,CDR3nt,CDR3aa
TRBD2,-,14,TRBJ2-7,TRBV12-3/TRBV12-4,TGTGCCAGCACCACGGGACTAAGAACCTACGAGCAGTACTTC,CASTTGLRTYEQYF
TRBD1,few,14,TRBJ2-4,TRBV6-6,TGTGCCAGCAGATTACAGGGGACCAAAAACATTCAGTACTTC,CASRLQGTKNIQYF
TRBD1,-,15,TRBJ1-5,TRBV4-1,TGCGCCAGCAGCCAATACTGGACAGGGGCTTTGCCCCAGCATTTT,CASSQYWTGALPQHF
-,-,17,TRBJ2-2,TRBV6-1,TGTGCCAGCAGCTCCACGGCGGCTCCGCAGAGAACCGGGGAGCTGTTTTTT,CASSSTAAPQRTGELFF
TRBD2,few,16,TRBJ2-3,TRBV4-1,TGTGCCAGCAGCTTGAGAGCGGGGGGGAGGACAGATACGCAGTATTTT,CASSLRAGGRTDTQYF
TRBD1,few,13,TRBJ2-5,TRBV12-5,TGTGCTAGTGGTCCTGACAGGGGGGGGACCCAGTACTTC,CASGPDRGGTQYF
-,-,15,TRBJ1-6,TRBV5-5,TGTGCCAGCAGCTTGGCCAAGGTCGGCGATTCACCCCTCCACTTT,CASSLAKVGDSPLHF
-,few,16,TRBJ1-1,TRBV4-3,TGCGCCAGCAGCCAACTTACGAGGCAGGGAGACACTGAAGCTTTCTTT,CASSQLTRQGDTEAFF
-,few,14,TRBJ2-7,TRBV6-2/TRBV6-3,TGTGCCACCTCCGGGACCGTGAGCTCCTACGAGCAGTACTTC,CATSGTVSSYEQYF
-,few,14,TRBJ2-2,TRBV7-6,TGTGCCAGCAGCTACGGTGGGGGTGGCGGGGAGCTGTTTTTT,CASSYGGGGGELFF
-,many,17,TRBJ1-4,TRBV7-3,TGTGCCAGCAGCCGGAAAGCTGGACGAAGGAAGAATGAAAAACTGTTTTTT,CASSRKAGRRKNEKLFF
-,few,14,TRBJ2-7,TRBV7-9,TGTGCCAGCAGCTTAGTTTTAGCAGACTACGAGCAGTACTTC,CASSLVLADYEQYF
-,-,16,TRBJ2-1,TRBV20-1,TGCAGTGCTAGGCCCGGATTAGCGAGCCCCTACAATGAGCAGTTCTTC,CSARPGLASPYNEQFF
-,-,15,TRBJ1-1,TRBV2,TGTGCCAGCAGTGAATGGGTTATTCTAGACACTGAAGCTTTCTTT,CASSEWVILDTEAFF
-,-,14,TRBJ2-5,TRBV9,TGTGCCAGCAGCGGAGAAGGGGCTGGGGAGACCCAGTACTTC,CASSGEGAGETQYF
-,few,16,TRBJ1-1,TRBV5-6,TGTGCCAGCAGCTTGGCCCCGACAGATATGAACACTGAAGCTTTCTTT,CASSLAPTDMNTEAFF
-,few,16,TRBJ2-4,TRBV4-3,TGCGCCAGCAGCAAAACTTCACAGCTAGCCAAAAACATTCAGTACTTC,CASSKTSQLAKNIQYF
-,-,15,TRBJ2-7,TRBV12-3/TRBV12-4,TGTGCCAGCAGCCCCGCCTTGACCTCAGCCTACGAGCAGTACTTC,CASSPALTSAYEQYF
TRBD2,-,16,TRBJ2-1,TRBV4-1,TGCGCCAGCAGCCAAGGAATTAGCGGGGGGGCAAATGAGCAGTTCTTC,CASSQGISGGANEQFF
-,-,13,TRBJ1-1,TRBV28,TGTGCCAGCAGTCCCCCCCCTGCGACTGAAGCTTTCTTT,CASSPPPATEAFF
TRBD1,many,13,TRBJ1-2,TRBV4-3,TGCGCCAGCAGCCAGCCAGGGGGGGATGGCTACACCTTC,CASSQPGGDGYTF
TRBD1,few,14,TRBJ1-1,TRBV7-6,TGTGCCAGCACCCTCGACAGGGCGGACACTGAAGCTTTCTTT,CASTLDRADTEAFF
-,few,13,TRBJ1-1,TRBV10-3,TGTGCCATCACCGAACGAGTGAACACTGAAGCTTTCTTT,CAITERVNTEAFF
-,few,14,TRBJ2-6,TRBV19,TGTGCCGGGCGGGACACCTCTGGGGCCAACGTCCTGACTTTC,CAGRDTSGANVLTF
-,-,15,TRBJ2-5,TRBV19,TGTGCCAGTAGTGTCCATCGGGGGCCGCAAGAGACCCAGTACTTC,CASSVHRGPQETQYF
-,many,15,TRBJ1-1,TRBV7-9,TGTGCCAGCAGCCCCACCTTCGAAGGGAGCGCTGAAGCTTTCTTT,CASSPTFEGSAEAFF
TRBD2,-,16,TRBJ2-3,TRBV20-1,TGCAGTGCTAGAGACCCCGGACTAGCGAGCACAGATACGCAGTATTTT,CSARDPGLASTDTQYF
-,-,13,TRBJ1-1,TRBV12-3/TRBV12-4,TGTGCCAGCAGACCGGGCTTTATCGCTGAAGCTTTCTTT,CASRPGFIAEAFF
-,many,15,TRBJ1-5,TRBV7-2,TGTGCCAGCAGCTTAGGCCTAGGCGCAACCCAGCCCCAGCATTTT,CASSLGLGATQPQHF